This T cell receptor beta chain came from a study of blood T cell repertoires in COVID-19. About the study: T cells, B-cell-depleted T cells, or PBMCs supplied cDNA or gDNA.

CDR1 is MNHEY and CDR2 is SVGAGI in the germline V gene. This CDR3 spans 16 amino acids. V was clipped by 4 bases and J by 7 bases; unmatched bases: 15. Data came from immunoSEQ multiplex PCR; TCRdb stores just in-frame clones and leaves some out. In the table there are tens of thousands of clones, around 84% of which are singletons. The rearrangement joins TRBV6-5 to TRBJ1-2, with 7 bases that match TRBD1. This TCR was recovered from a man aged 70 or older with active COVID-19. Specimen: peripheral blood. Written as DNA, the CDR3 is TGTGCCAGCAGTTCCCCCCCGGGGGCAGGGGGTCGTGGCTACACCTTC. Protein sequence: CASSSPPGAGGRGYTF.